This entry lists 17 T cell receptor beta chains sequenced from one sample in a study of immune evolution from preneoplasia to lung adenocarcinoma. Clones were read by immunoSEQ multiplex PCR, and TCRdb kept only the in-frame ones, dropping some. Among fewer than 9,500 clones listed, roughly four fifths were seen once. Sequences were obtained from FFPE invasive lung adenocarcinoma tissue. All receptors derive from a person aged 50 to 70 with lung adenocarcinoma.

The chain carries TRBV10-2 and TRBJ1-5, with TRBD1 identical over 7 bases. CDR3 length: 13 amino acids. The V gene end was trimmed by 5 bases and the J gene end by 7 bases; junction bases not matched to a gene: 5. The V gene's germline CDR1 is WSHSY and CDR2 SAAADI. In DNA, the CDR3 is TGCGCCAGCAGTTATGGACAGGCGCAGCCCCAGCATTTT. Translating gives CASSYGQAQPQHF.

This clone was detected a few times. The chain employs TRBV19 and TRBJ1-1; D gene ambiguous. CDR3 length: 13 residues. V dropped 3 bases and J dropped 1 base, with 6 bases sitting between them. In germline, CDR1 is LNHDA, CDR2 SQIVND (reference sequence). CDR3 region: CASSIVPNTEAFF. CDR3 sequence (DNA): TGTGCCAGTAGTATTGTTCCGAACACTGAAGCTTTCTTT.

V usage is TRBV9 and J usage is TRBJ1-1; D gene uncertain. CDR1 is SGDLS, CDR2 YYNGEE, per germline. The V end was cut by 0 bases, the J end by 1 base, with 10 bases between. CDR3 size: 15 residues. CDR3 sequence (DNA): TGTGCCAGCAGCGTAGAGGGCGCCGGGAACACTGAAGCTTTCTTT. Translating gives CASSVEGAGNTEAFF. The entire variable domain, with the rest obtained from reference TRBV9 and TRBJ1-1, is as follows: DSGVTQTPKHLITATGQRVTLRCSPRSGDLSVYWYQQSLDQGLQFLIQYYNGEERAKGNILERFSAQQFPDLHSELNLSSLELGDSALYFCASSVEGAGNTEAFFGQGTRLTVV.

The J gene is TRBJ1-6, the V gene TRBV25-1; no clear D. This CDR3 spans 13 amino acids. Trimming shortened V by 5 bases and J by 10 bases, and 12 bases separated the two germline ends. Germline V gene data show CDR1 as MGHDK and CDR2 as SYGVNS. CDR3 bases: TGTGCCAGCAGTCCCCGGGAGGTATCACCCCTCCACTTT. Amino acids: CASSPREVSPLHF.

The chain couples TRBV11-3 to TRBJ2-7; tentatively, D is TRBD1 (6 bases). The CDR3 loop spans 14 amino acids. Germline V lookup: CDR1 SGHNT, CDR2 YENEEA. V dropped 5 bases and J dropped 2 bases, with 13 bases sitting between them. The CDR3, as DNA: TGTGCCAGCAGCCCTCGTGGACAGACCTACGAGCAGTACTTC. This sequence encodes CASSPRGQTYEQYF.

The CDR3 here is CASSYGTSGRGIFGETQYF. The CDR3 nucleotides read TGTGCCAGCAGCTACGGGACTAGCGGGAGGGGTATATTCGGAGAGACCCAGTACTTC. The rearrangement joins TRBV7-2 to TRBJ2-5; 16 bases line up with TRBD2. Trimming removed 4 bases from V and 4 bases from J; junction bases left unmatched: 12. CDR3 size: 19 residues. Germline-derived CDR1 and CDR2 are SGHTA and FQGNSA.

This clone was counted a few times. CDR3: CSVESGTTQYF. The DNA of the CDR3 is TGCAGCGTTGAGTCCGGGACAACCCAGTACTTC. The chain carries TRBV29-1 and TRBJ2-5, with D possibly TRBD1 on 6 matching bases. V lost 3 bases, J lost 8 bases, and 10 bases lay in between. The CDR3 extends over 11 amino acids. Per the germline V gene, CDR1 is SQVTM and CDR2 is ANQGSEA.

The chain couples TRBV18 to TRBJ2-7, with unresolved D. Deletions cut 1 base from V and 4 bases from J, with 14 bases between. Germline CDR1 and CDR2: KGHSH and LQKENI. This CDR3 is built from 15 residues. CDR3 nucleotide sequence: TGTGCCAGCTCACCACAGGAGTCCCGCTTTTACGAGCAGTACTTC. Amino acids: CASSPQESRFYEQYF.

The chain combines TRBV29-1 with TRBJ1-2; D might be TRBD1 (5 bases). The CDR3 is 11 residues long. Looked up from germline, CDR1 is SQVTM and CDR2 is ANQGSEA. V was cut by 7 bases and J by 2 bases, with 8 bases left in between. The CDR3 is CSARGNYGYTF. DNA of the CDR3: TGCAGCGCGCGGGGGAACTATGGCTACACCTTC.

Only one count was recorded for this clone. The gene calls are TRBV9 and TRBJ2-1; 12 bases match TRBD2. The V and J ends lost 0 bases and 4 bases, in that order; junction bases with no gene match: 17. The CDR3 has 21 residues. The germline CDR1 and CDR2 sequences are SGDLS and YYNGEE. CDR3 in DNA: TGTGCCAGCAGCGTAGGATCCGTCGGACTAGCGGGATCGTCGGTGTACAATGAGCAGTTCTTC. Translation: CASSVGSVGLAGSSVYNEQFF.

Only a few counts were recorded for this clone. The chain couples TRBV23-1 to TRBJ2-5; 7 bases line up with TRBD2. Being an ORF, TRBV23-1 has a function that is uncertain. The J segment lost 5 bases and the V segment lost 7 bases, leaving 10 bases of the junction unmatched. The CDR3 has 14 residues. The CDR3 sequence: CASKRAGSWETQYF. The CDR3 DNA reads as TGCGCCAGCAAAAGAGCGGGATCCTGGGAGACCCAGTACTTC.

The chain links TRBV5-1 to TRBJ2-1; no firm D call. V was shortened by 0 bases and J by 8 bases, with 18 bases between the two germline ends. Germline V lookup: CDR1 SGHRS, CDR2 YFSETQ. The CDR3 contains 16 residues. CDR3: CASSLVAGYPGDEQFF. CDR3 nucleotide sequence: TGCGCCAGCAGCTTGGTTGCAGGATACCCTGGGGATGAGCAGTTCTTC.

This chain links TRBV7-3 with TRBJ2-5; D unclear. The CDR3 covers 14 residues. V gave up 4 bases and J gave up 5 bases, with 14 bases separating them. The germline V gene has CDR1 SGHTA and CDR2 FQGTGA. The CDR3 region has the DNA TGTGCCAGCAGCTCCCAGCCCGGGTCGGAGACCCAGTACTTC. This translates into CASSSQPGSETQYF. The full variable domain, rest sourced from reference TRBV7-3 and TRBJ2-5, is GAGVSQTPSNKVTEKGKYVELRCDPISGHTALYWYRQSLGQGPEFLIYFQGTGAADDSGLPNDRFFAVRPEGSVSTLKIQRTERGDSAVYLCASSSQPGSETQYFGPGTRLLVL.

This clone was recorded only once. The CDR3 sequence: CASSSGPPAEMPQHF. As DNA, the CDR3 is TGCGCCAGCAGTTCCGGGCCCCCGGCGGAGATGCCCCAGCATTTT. The J gene is TRBJ1-5, the V gene TRBV10-2; D is undetermined. The germline V gene encodes CDR1 WSHSY and CDR2 SAAADI. The CDR3 is 15 amino acids. Deletions cut 5 bases from V and 9 bases from J, with 20 bases between.

This clone was seen a handful of times. The chain combines TRBV9 with TRBJ2-2; no clear D. The V and J ends lost 0 bases and 6 bases respectively, with 9 bases between them. CDR1 and CDR2 (germline): SGDLS, YYNGEE. There are 14 residues in the CDR3. The DNA for the CDR3 is TGTGCCAGCAGCGTAGAGGTTATGGCCGGGGAGCTGTTTTTT. Amino acids: CASSVEVMAGELFF.

Only a few counts were recorded for this clone. The rearrangement links TRBV11-2 to TRBJ2-2, with 7 bases matching TRBD2. The CDR3 covers 15 residues. After removal of 2 bases from V and 6 bases from J, the junction contained 6 bases not matched to a gene. Germline values: CDR1 SGHAT, CDR2 FQNNGV. The CDR3 protein is CASSLRILASGELFF. The CDR3 nucleotides read TGTGCCAGCAGCTTACGCATACTAGCGTCCGGGGAGCTGTTTTTT.

V gene TRBV9 combines with J gene TRBJ2-2; 7 positions match TRBD1. Germline-derived CDR1 and CDR2 are SGDLS and YYNGEE. CDR3 length: 16 amino acids. V shed 2 bases, J shed 0 bases, and the junction held 4 bases outside the gene matches. The CDR3 sequence is CASSVGQTANTGELFF. As DNA, the CDR3 is TGTGCCAGCAGCGTGGGACAGACCGCGAACACCGGGGAGCTGTTTTTT. The variable domain in full, with the rest retrieved from reference TRBV9 and TRBJ2-2, is DSGVTQTPKHLITATGQRVTLRCSPRSGDLSVYWYQQSLDQGLQFLIQYYNGEERAKGNILERFSAQQFPDLHSELNLSSLELGDSALYFCASSVGQTANTGELFFGEGSRLTVL.